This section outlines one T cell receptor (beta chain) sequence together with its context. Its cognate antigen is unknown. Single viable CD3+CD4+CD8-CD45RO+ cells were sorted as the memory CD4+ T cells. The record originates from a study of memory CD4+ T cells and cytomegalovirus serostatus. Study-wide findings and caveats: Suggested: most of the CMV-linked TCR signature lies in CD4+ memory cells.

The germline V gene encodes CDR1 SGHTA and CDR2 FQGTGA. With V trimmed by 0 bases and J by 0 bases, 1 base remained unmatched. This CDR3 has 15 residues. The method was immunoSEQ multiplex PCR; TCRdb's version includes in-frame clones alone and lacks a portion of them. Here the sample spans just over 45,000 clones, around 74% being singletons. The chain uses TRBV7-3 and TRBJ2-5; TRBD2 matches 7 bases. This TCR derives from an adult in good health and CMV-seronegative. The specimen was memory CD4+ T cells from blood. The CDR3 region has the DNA TGTGCCAGCAGCTTAACGGGGACTAACCAAGAGACCCAGTACTTC. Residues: CASSLTGTNQETQYF.